The 30 T cell receptor beta chains reported below all come from one sample, sequenced in a study of T cells after yellow fever vaccination. Each CDR3 protein is one row after TCRdb ran MiXCR on the 5' RACE reads. The profile covers more than 95,000 distinct CDR3 sequences, with about 16% appearing a single time and approximately 39% taken by the ten largest. The sequencing here drew on CD8+ T cells sorted from PBMCs, taken 5 days after the yellow fever booster vaccination. These receptor sequences come from a man aged 18 to 29 who received the YFV17D yellow fever vaccine.

This clonotype was counted only a few times. This chain connects TRBV13 to TRBJ2-3; D is undetermined. CDR1 and CDR2 from the germline V gene are PRHDT and FYEKMQ (reference sequence). CDR3 length: 13 amino acids. V lost 3 bases to trimming and J lost 3 bases, with 7 bases between them. DNA of the CDR3: TGTGCCAGCAGCTTGGAGCGTACAGATACGCAGTATTTT. Its protein is CASSLERTDTQYF.

The J gene is TRBJ2-6, the V gene TRBV4-1; TRBD1 might be the D (6 bases). Deletions cut 5 bases from V and 4 bases from J, with 15 bases between. Germline lookup yields CDR1 MGHRA and CDR2 YSYEKL. The CDR3 is 16 residues long. CDR3 in DNA: TGCGCCAGCAGCTTCCAACAGGGTTCCGGGGCCAACGTCCTGACTTTC. Amino acids: CASSFQQGSGANVLTF.

The chain carries TRBV18 and TRBJ2-3; 7 bases fit TRBD2. The CDR3 spans 15 residues. After removal of 1 base from V and 1 base from J, the junction contained 2 bases not matched to a gene. CDR1 KGHSH and CDR2 LQKENI come from the germline V gene. CDR3 region: CASSPRSGGTDTQYF. DNA for the CDR3: TGTGCCAGCTCACCACGGAGCGGGGGCACAGATACGCAGTATTTT. The full variable domain, rest sourced from reference TRBV18 and TRBJ2-3, is NAGVMQNPRHLVRRRGQEARLRCSPMKGHSHVYWYRQLPEEGLKFMVYLQKENIIDESGMPKERFSAEFPKEGPSILRIQQVVRGDSAAYFCASSPRSGGTDTQYFGPGTRLTVL.

CDR3 loop: CASSSGGGGYEQYF. The CDR3 DNA follows: TGTGCCAGCAGCTCGGGCGGGGGGGGATACGAGCAGTACTTC. The chain couples TRBV7-6 to TRBJ2-7, with 9 bases that match TRBD2. From germline, CDR1 is SGHVS and CDR2 FNYEAQ. The CDR3 spans 14 residues. Trimming removed 4 bases from V and 4 bases from J; junction bases left unmatched: 5. The whole variable domain, remainder taken from reference TRBV7-6 and TRBJ2-7, is GAGVSQSPRYKVTKRGQDVALRCDPISGHVSLYWYRQALGQGPEFLTYFNYEAQQDKSGLPNDRFSAERPEGSISTLTIQRTEQRDSAMYRCASSSGGGGYEQYFGPGTRLTVT.

The V and J genes are TRBV5-5 and TRBJ2-1; 8 bases are a match to TRBD2. V shed 4 bases and J 6 bases; nucleotides not matched to a gene: 6. The germline CDR1 and CDR2 sequences are SGHKS and YYEKEE (reference sequence). This CDR3 is built from 14 residues. CDR3: CASSRGGLVNEQFF. CDR3 DNA: TGTGCCAGCAGCCGGGGGGGCCTCGTCAATGAGCAGTTCTTC. Using reference TRBV5-5 and TRBJ2-1 for the parts outside the CDR3, the full variable domain is DAGVTQSPTHLIKTRGQQVTLRCSPISGHKSVSWYQQVLGQGPQFIFQYYEKEERGRGNFPDRFSARQFPNYSSELNVNALLLGDSALYLCASSRGGLVNEQFFGPGTRLTVL.

The V gene is TRBV6-2 or TRBV6-3, the J gene TRBJ1-2; D unresolved. CDR3 length: 16 residues. With 0 bases removed from V and 4 bases from J, the gap between germline ends came to 15 bases. Germline lookup yields CDR1 MNHEY and CDR2 SVGEGT. CDR3 DNA sequence: TGTGCCAGCAGTTACTCCACGCAGGTCCAGTCCTATGGCTACACCTTC. It encodes CASSYSTQVQSYGYTF.

This clonotype was detected many times. The chain employs TRBV6-5 and TRBJ2-7; no firm D call. The V gene's germline CDR1 is MNHEY and CDR2 SVGAGI. V dropped 4 bases and J dropped 6 bases, with 7 bases sitting between them. The CDR3 consists of 11 residues. The DNA of the CDR3 is TGTGCCAGCAGTTCCGCTCTCGAGCAGTACTTC. Protein product: CASSSALEQYF.

The J gene is TRBJ1-1, the V gene TRBV20-1, with a possible D match to TRBD1 (5 bases). The CDR3 totals 16 residues. Germline CDR1 and CDR2: DFQATT and SNEGSKA (reference sequence). The germline V and J ends were trimmed by 1 base and 5 bases, with 20 bases remaining between them. As DNA, the CDR3 is TGCAGTGCTAGAGCGAGTGCCGGGGACGCTGGGACTGAAGCTTTCTTT. This sequence encodes CSARASAGDAGTEAFF.

The chain employs TRBV7-9 and TRBJ2-7; TRBD1 agrees at 11 bases. This CDR3 is built from 14 residues. Per germline, CDR1 SEHNR and CDR2 FQNEAQ (reference sequence). The CDR3 here is CVTSGTGGPGEQYF. DNA of the CDR3: TGTGTCACATCTGGGACAGGGGGTCCAGGCGAGCAGTACTTC.

The rearrangement joins TRBV7-9 to TRBJ2-3; possibly TRBD1 for D (5 bases). The CDR3 spans 14 residues. Germline CDR1 is SEHNR and CDR2 is FQNEAQ (reference sequence). With 1 base removed from V and 2 bases from J, the gap between germline ends came to 7 bases. The CDR3 nucleotides read TGTGCCAGCAGCTTAGGACAGCACACAGATACGCAGTATTTT. It translates to CASSLGQHTDTQYF.

The chain couples TRBV4-1 to TRBJ1-5, with 7 bases that match TRBD1. The length of the CDR3 is 14 residues. V shed 3 bases and J 6 bases; nucleotides not matched to a gene: 5. Germline V lookup: CDR1 MGHRA, CDR2 YSYEKL. CDR3 protein: CASSHTDRVQPQHF. CDR3 DNA: TGCGCCAGCAGCCATACTGACAGGGTTCAGCCCCAGCATTTT.

This clonotype was recorded at least ten times. The chain combines TRBV6-2 or TRBV6-3 with TRBJ2-7; D unclear. V lost 6 bases and J 0 bases, leaving 9 bases between the germline ends. The CDR3 extends over 13 amino acids. The germline CDR1 and CDR2 sequences are MNHEY and SVGEGT. The CDR3 DNA follows: TGTGCCAGCAGCCCTCGGAGCTCCTACGAGCAGTACTTC. Amino acid sequence: CASSPRSSYEQYF.

This clonotype was seen repeatedly, ten times or more. This chain links TRBV12-3 or TRBV12-4 with TRBJ1-2, with D maybe TRBD1 (6 bases). This CDR3 is 14 amino acids long. V was shortened by 5 bases and J by 13 bases, with 23 bases between the two germline ends. The CDR3 region is CASSPLGRGGGLTF. DNA for the CDR3: TGTGCCAGCAGTCCCCTAGGGAGGGGCGGGGGCCTCACCTTC.

This sequence joins TRBV10-2 and TRBJ1-1; D ambiguous. The CDR3 is 14 residues long. V lost 4 bases and J lost 4, with 13 bases in between. CDR1 is WSHSY, CDR2 SAAADI, per germline. The CDR3 loop is CASSGTGDGTEAFF. The CDR3 nucleotides read TGCGCCAGCAGTGGGACGGGCGACGGCACTGAAGCTTTCTTT.

V gene TRBV7-8 combines with J gene TRBJ2-1; D not certain. Germline values: CDR1 SGHVS, CDR2 FQNEAQ. V was shortened by 5 bases and J by 0 bases, with 20 bases between the two germline ends. This CDR3 is built from 18 residues. The CDR3 DNA follows: TGTGCCAGCAGCCCCCACCGCCGGAGCCTTAGCTCCTACAATGAGCAGTTCTTC. Protein product: CASSPHRRSLSSYNEQFF.

This clonotype was found many times. J is TRBJ2-7 and V is TRBV6-5; D is possibly TRBD1 (6 bases). CDR3 size: 13 residues. The ends were cut back, 5 bases at V and 6 bases at J, with 14 bases in the middle. Germline V lookup: CDR1 MNHEY, CDR2 SVGAGI. CDR3 nucleotide sequence: TGTGCCAGCAGTGTTGAACTAGGGGGCGAGCAGTACTTC. This codes for CASSVELGGEQYF.

There are many counts of this clonotype. The chain recombines TRBV11-2 with TRBJ2-7; D is unresolved. V lost 2 bases and J 0 bases, leaving 2 bases between the germline ends. Germline assignment: CDR1 SGHAT and CDR2 FQNNGV. The CDR3 extends over 12 amino acids. CDR3 coding DNA: TGTGCCAGCAGCTTAATCTCCTACGAGCAGTACTTC. Its protein product is CASSLISYEQYF.

The chain employs TRBV6-6 and TRBJ1-4, with unresolved D. This CDR3 is 15 amino acids long. Germline assignment: CDR1 MNHNY and CDR2 SVGAGI (reference sequence). Trimming removed 5 bases at V and 5 bases at J, with 15 bases between. Here the CDR3 DNA reads TGTGCCAGCAGTCCCACCACCACGCGGAATGAAAAACTGTTTTTT. Translating it yields CASSPTTTRNEKLFF.

This clonotype was picked up a small number of times. The gene calls are TRBV12-3 or TRBV12-4 and TRBJ1-3, with D hard to call. The CDR3 is made up of 15 amino acids. V lost 3 bases to trimming and J lost 0 bases, with 9 bases between them. CDR3 in amino acids: CASSFLPRSGNTIYF. CDR3 DNA: TGTGCCAGCAGTTTTTTGCCCCGCTCTGGAAACACCATATATTTT.

The genes are TRBV9 and TRBJ1-2; no definite D call. The CDR3 spans 15 residues. The germline V gene has CDR1 SGDLS and CDR2 YYNGEE. V lost 2 bases to trimming and J lost 4 bases, with 15 bases between them. CDR3 sequence (DNA): TGTGCCAGCAGCGTCAGCGGGCGGGGAACCTATGGCTACACCTTC. This translates into CASSVSGRGTYGYTF.

In this sample, this clonotype turned up a few times. This rearrangement joins TRBV18 to TRBJ1-6, with a weak D call TRBD1 (6 bases). Per germline, CDR1 KGHSH and CDR2 LQKENI. The V and J ends lost 8 bases and 3 bases respectively, with 11 bases between them. This CDR3 has 14 residues. The CDR3 protein is CASQDSFYNSPLHF. DNA for the CDR3: TGTGCCAGCCAGGACAGTTTCTATAATTCACCCCTCCACTTT.

This clonotype was picked up a small number of times. V usage is TRBV4-3 and J usage is TRBJ1-1, with D tentatively TRBD1 (6 bases). Germline CDR1 LGHNA, CDR2 YSLEER. V was cut by 4 bases and J by 0 bases, with 12 bases left in between. The length of the CDR3 is 15 residues. The CDR3 loop reads CASSPVGGMNTEAFF. The CDR3 coding sequence is TGCGCCAGCAGCCCCGTAGGGGGGATGAACACTGAAGCTTTCTTT.

This clonotype was detected only a few times. This rearrangement joins TRBV7-6 to TRBJ2-3, with D maybe TRBD2 (7 bases). The CDR3 totals 16 residues. Germline V lookup: CDR1 SGHVS, CDR2 FNYEAQ. V was clipped by 4 bases and J by 2 bases, with 16 bases between them. The CDR3 is CASSSTRGGHTDTQYF. Written as DNA, the CDR3 is TGTGCCAGCAGCTCCACGAGGGGGGGCCACACAGATACGCAGTATTTT.

This clonotype was seen only a few times. The CDR3 region is CASSPGLAPDNEQFF. As DNA, the CDR3 is TGTGCCAGCAGTCCGGGACTAGCGCCCGACAATGAGCAGTTCTTC. V usage is TRBV2 and J usage is TRBJ2-1, with 10 bases that match TRBD2. J was trimmed by 5 bases and V by 5 bases; bases with no gene match: 6. Germline lookup yields CDR1 SNHLY and CDR2 FYNNEI. The CDR3 has 15 amino acids.

This clonotype was seen more than once but under ten times. The chain couples TRBV7-6 to TRBJ2-1; perhaps TRBD1 as D (6 bases). V gave up 5 bases and J gave up 0 bases, with 11 bases separating them. Germline CDR1 reads SGHVS; CDR2 reads FNYEAQ. CDR3 size: 15 residues. The CDR3 loop reads CASSATGGSYNEQFF. The CDR3 region has the DNA TGTGCCAGCAGCGCGACAGGTGGCTCCTACAATGAGCAGTTCTTC.

The V call is TRBV7-9, the J call TRBJ2-6, with D maybe TRBD2 (6 bases). The V gene's germline CDR1 is SEHNR and CDR2 FQNEAQ (reference sequence). The CDR3 length is 14 residues. Deletions cut 4 bases from V and 12 bases from J, with 16 bases between. CDR3 DNA: TGTGCCAGCAGCTCCTTAGGAGGGATAATCGTCCTGACTTTC. This codes for CASSSLGGIIVLTF.

The chain links TRBV5-4 to TRBJ2-2, with 7 bases identical to TRBD1. The CDR3 loop spans 15 amino acids. V was pared by 4 bases and J by 6 bases, with 9 bases of the junction left unmatched. Looked up from germline, CDR1 is SGHNT and CDR2 is YYREEE (reference sequence). The CDR3 bases are TGTGCCAGCAGCCCCTATGGACAGGACTCCGGGGAGCTGTTTTTT. It yields the protein CASSPYGQDSGELFF.

This clonotype was counted only a few times. The rearrangement joins TRBV6-5 to TRBJ2-7, with 8 bases fitting TRBD1. Losses at the gene ends were 7 bases for V and 4 bases for J; bases not matched to a gene: 9. The V gene's germline CDR1 is MNHEY and CDR2 SVGAGI. The CDR3 contains 14 residues. This CDR3 is CASKTGTGLYEQYF. CDR3 nucleotide sequence: TGTGCCAGCAAAACCGGGACAGGACTTTACGAGCAGTACTTC.

This clonotype was detected only a few times. The V gene is TRBV9, the J gene TRBJ2-1, with 8 bases fitting TRBD2. The V segment lost 3 bases and the J segment 2 bases; nucleotides outside the gene matches: 10. The CDR3 runs to 17 residues. The germline gives CDR1 SGDLS, CDR2 YYNGEE. The CDR3 region is CASSAHRGGPPYNEQFF. CDR3 bases: TGTGCCAGCAGCGCCCACCGGGGGGGCCCACCCTACAATGAGCAGTTCTTC. Full variable domain (missing parts from reference TRBV9 and TRBJ2-1): DSGVTQTPKHLITATGQRVTLRCSPRSGDLSVYWYQQSLDQGLQFLIQYYNGEERAKGNILERFSAQQFPDLHSELNLSSLELGDSALYFCASSAHRGGPPYNEQFFGPGTRLTVL.

The rearrangement joins TRBV9 to TRBJ1-6, with D unclear. CDR1 and CDR2 from the germline V gene are SGDLS and YYNGEE. The CDR3 extends over 19 amino acids. V shed 4 bases and J shed 0 bases, with 20 bases lying between them. The CDR3 sequence is CASSPGPSGQSSYNSPLHF. As DNA, the CDR3 is TGTGCCAGCAGCCCAGGCCCCAGCGGGCAGAGCTCCTATAATTCACCCCTCCACTTT.